This T cell receptor (beta chain) was obtained from a study of blood T cell repertoires in COVID-19. Background on the study: Sample material is recorded as cDNA or gDNA derived from T cells, B-cell-depleted T cells, or PBMCs.

The protocol was immunoSEQ multiplex PCR, while the TCRdb copy is restricted to in-frame clones and leaves out a portion. Among about 280,000 clones listed, approximately 90% were seen once. Before they entered the study, exposed participants had met a COVID-19 case within 2 weeks. This clone has just one count. At the DNA level, this CDR3 is encoded by other sequences in the same sample as well. The CDR3 runs 13 residues. Germline CDR1 and CDR2: MDHEN and SYDVKM. The V and J ends lost 3 bases and 1 base respectively, with 6 bases between them. Sequencing input: PBMCs or T cells enriched from blood (not recorded which). The sequence was collected from a man aged 40-49 years who had been exposed to COVID-19. This rearrangement joins TRBV28 to TRBJ1-1; D ambiguous. The CDR3 is CASSLESNTEAFF. The CDR3 DNA is TGTGCCAGCAGTTTGGAGTCGAACACTGAAGCTTTCTTT.